This T cell receptor (beta chain) derives from a study of blood T cell repertoires in COVID-19 (dated by TCRdb to the early 2020s). Some background on the complete study: Samples from collaborators originated in the United States, Italy and Spain and spanned both the acute and convalescent phases of COVID-19. The prospective study material was composed of cDNA or gDNA derived from T cells, B-cell-depleted T cells, or PBMCs. Subjects who had been exposed to COVID-19, were actively infected with it, or had recovered from it provided the deeply sampled blood TCRbeta repertoires that made up the dataset. The repertoires were made available in a free public database intended to serve as a resource for research on the immune response to SARS-CoV-2. Samples came from the ongoing ImmuneRACE study (first 160 participants) plus 1,254 subjects from 6 global collaborators. The sample metadata nearly always contained a de-identified subject ID, COVID-19 status, age in years and sex. Where available, HLA class I and class II types were taken from metadata supplied by the sample provider and were not determined by assay-based typing. What the work shows at the level of the full study, not this receptor alone: The quantity of clinical and demographic metadata differed by source and by participant and was supplied without curation.

Each collaborating institution followed its own protocols to collect whole blood in K2EDTA tubes. For TCRbeta analysis, collaborators shipped samples as frozen whole blood, isolated PBMCs, or DNA extracted from either of those sample types. TCRbeta CDR3 regions were amplified from genomic DNA by means of the immunoSEQ Assay, a bias-controlled multiplex PCR. Processing in the source paper ran as follows. The number of nucleated cells in each sample was estimated by amplification of reference gene primers within the assay. To quantify the absolute abundance of each unique TCRbeta CDR3 rearrangement, sequence reads were collapsed and filtered. For each sample, productive Simpson clonality was calculated as the square root of Simpson's diversity index across productive rearrangements. The table comes from immuneACCESS by way of TCRdb, which keeps in-frame sequences with V and J called. Part of the clones is missing from these tables; in studies checked, under half for an unresolved V gene and the rest for unknown reasons. V, J and clone size derive from that table, while D and trimming were established from the DNA sequence. This sample gives 100,000 to 150,000 clones in total; more than 75% of them show up just once. The ten largest account for roughly 5.4% of the sample.

Of note for this clone: Its antigen is unknown. Base-call qualities are not available, and no considerably larger clone is one nucleotide away.

This clonotype was sampled from a human donor in a cohort sampled during active COVID-19. The sample was peripheral blood.

The CDR3 protein: CASSSSGLYSNQPQHF. The sequenced DNA: TGTGCCAGCAGTTCGTCAGGTCTCTATAGCAATCAGCCCCAGCATTTT. Rearrangement joined TRBV28 to TRBJ1-5; too little of a D gene remains to name it. Inclusive of the bounding cysteine and phenylalanine, the CDR3 is 16 residues long. Only the CDR3 region is kept as DNA, spanning 48 bases read in frame from base 1. As encoded in the germline V gene, CDR1 is MDHEN while CDR2 is SYDVKM. Trimming removed 4 bases from V and 0 bases from J, leaving 13 bases between the germline ends. The reference TRBV28 and TRBJ1-5 proteins fill in what lies around the CDR3, so the full variable domain reads DVKVTQSSRYLVKRTGEKVFLECVQDMDHENMFWYRQDPGLGLRLIYFSYDVKMKEKGDIPEGYSVSREKKERFSLILESASTNQTSMYLCASSSSGLYSNQPQHFGDGTRLSIL.